This T cell receptor beta chain was sequenced in a study of cytomegalovirus exposure and HLA in healthy donors. General study results and limits: In a later analysis, several top co-occurrence clusters appeared linked to parvovirus B19, influenza, CMV and Epstein-Barr virus. One variant, a missense change in DCLRE1C, was linked in a later analysis to TCR beta V- and J-gene trimming. Near-uniform donor sequencing depth was presumed by presence/absence analyses.

On this clone itself: Its target is unknown.

The germline CDR1 and CDR2 sequences are SGHVS and FQNEAQ. This CDR3 has 13 amino acids. V gave up 6 bases and J gave up 5 bases, with 11 bases separating them. 13 Jbeta primers and 60 Vbeta primers were used for the PCR. Libraries were prepared by immunoSEQ multiplex PCR; TCRdb keeps only in-frame clonotypes and omits some of them. The table has about 70,000 clones, around 74% seen once. The TCR was taken from a human donor in good health. V and J are TRBV7-8 and TRBJ1-5; the D gene is possibly TRBD1 (6 bases). The material sequenced was PBMCs. CDR3 sequence reads: CASSRTEYQPQHF. In nucleotides, the CDR3 is TGTGCCAGCAGTCGGACAGAGTATCAGCCCCAGCATTTT.